The next 24 T cell receptor beta chains were all read from a single sample in a study of blood T cell repertoires in COVID-19. The data were produced by immunoSEQ multiplex PCR, yet TCRdb's version contains in-frame clones alone and is incomplete. The sample lists about 120,000 clones, 85% occurring once. The material sequenced was peripheral blood. The receptor set was obtained from an elderly man with acute or convalescent COVID-19.

This chain uses TRBV6-4 with TRBJ1-2, with a possible D match to TRBD1 (6 bases). The CDR3 extends over 15 amino acids. Per the germline V gene, CDR1 is MRHNA and CDR2 is SNTAGT. The V and J ends lost 6 bases and 5 bases respectively, with 19 bases between them. This CDR3 is CASSPGPGVDYGYTF. The CDR3 bases are TGTGCCAGCAGCCCCGGTCCAGGGGTGGATTATGGCTACACCTTC.

This chain uses TRBV12-3 or TRBV12-4 with TRBJ1-2; D might be TRBD1 (5 bases). The CDR3 covers 13 residues. With 2 bases removed from V and 8 bases from J, the gap between germline ends came to 12 bases. The CDR3 region has the DNA TGTGCCAGCAGTTTATCAGGGACTGGAGGCTACACCTTC. Residues: CASSLSGTGGYTF.

V and J are TRBV19 and TRBJ2-7, with 9 bases lining up with TRBD2. V lost 5 bases to trimming and J lost 1 base; unmatched junction nucleotides: 3. Germline V gene data show CDR1 as LNHDA and CDR2 as SQIVND (reference sequence). The CDR3 has 14 amino acids. As DNA, the CDR3 is TGTGCCAGTAGTCCACTAGCGGGTTCCTACGAGCAGTACTTC. This translates into CASSPLAGSYEQYF.

V and J are TRBV4-1 and TRBJ1-2; TRBD1 agrees at 9 bases. CDR1 and CDR2 from the germline V gene are MGHRA and YSYEKL. V shed 3 bases, J shed 3 bases, and the junction held 5 bases outside the gene matches. CDR3 size: 15 residues. In DNA, the CDR3 is TGCGCCAGCAGCCACGGACAGGGGATTCACTATGGCTACACCTTC. Translating it yields CASSHGQGIHYGYTF.

The genes are TRBV7-2 and TRBJ2-1; D is possibly TRBD2 (6 bases). CDR3 length: 15 amino acids. CDR1 and CDR2 from the germline V gene are SGHTA and FQGNSA. V was pared by 0 bases and J by 8 bases, with 14 bases between. The CDR3 nucleotides are TGTGCCAGCAGCTTAGCGGGGCTAGCGCAGGATGAGCAGTTCTTC. This gives the protein CASSLAGLAQDEQFF.

This chain links TRBV27 with TRBJ1-2, with D possibly TRBD1 on 6 matching bases. CDR3 length: 14 residues. The germline V gene encodes CDR1 MNHEY and CDR2 SMNVEV (reference sequence). The V end lost 8 bases, the J end lost 8 bases, and 21 bases lay between the germline ends. The DNA for the CDR3 is TGTGCCAGCCGGTCGGTGGGGGCCGAGGGCGGCTACACCTTC. Translating it yields CASRSVGAEGGYTF.

The chain employs TRBV5-1 and TRBJ1-2, with D maybe TRBD1 (5 bases). CDR3 length equals 12 residues. Per germline, CDR1 SGHRS and CDR2 YFSETQ. The V end lost 7 bases, the J end lost 8 bases, and 15 bases lay between the germline ends. The CDR3 bases are TGCGCCAGCGGAGATCAGGGTAAAGGCTACACCTTC. This codes for CASGDQGKGYTF.

The V and J genes are TRBV27 and TRBJ2-1; maybe TRBD2 (5 bases). In germline, CDR1 is MNHEY, CDR2 SMNVEV (reference sequence). The CDR3 runs 11 residues. V was clipped by 7 bases and J by 7 bases, with 8 bases between them. CDR3 in amino acids: CASTPGNEQFF. The CDR3 nucleotides are TGTGCCAGCACCCCGGGGAATGAGCAGTTCTTC.

The chain employs TRBV20-1 and TRBJ2-3; tentative D call: TRBD2 (7 bases). V was clipped by 7 bases and J by 4 bases, with 9 bases between them. The CDR3 has 11 residues. Looked up from germline, CDR1 is DFQATT and CDR2 is SNEGSKA (reference sequence). The CDR3 sequence is CSGGGPDTQYF. Written as DNA, the CDR3 is TGCAGTGGGGGGGGGCCAGATACGCAGTATTTT.

The chain couples TRBV6-5 to TRBJ2-2; TRBD2 matches 8 bases. Per the germline V gene, CDR1 is MNHEY and CDR2 is SVGAGI. V lost 2 bases, J lost 5 bases, and 7 bases stayed unmatched. The CDR3 runs to 16 residues. In DNA form, the CDR3 reads TGTGCCAGCAGTTACGGGGCGGGAGGACCAACCGGGGAGCTGTTTTTT. Translating it yields CASSYGAGGPTGELFF.

This clone was counted a single time. The V gene is TRBV9, the J gene TRBJ1-5; possible D gene TRBD1, 5 bases. V dropped 0 bases and J dropped 3 bases, with 10 bases sitting between them. This CDR3 has 15 residues. The germline V gene encodes CDR1 SGDLS and CDR2 YYNGEE. The DNA of the CDR3 is TGTGCCAGCAGCGTAGACGGGGGGAACAATCAGCCCCAGCATTTT. It specifies CASSVDGGNNQPQHF.

The V and J genes are TRBV19 and TRBJ1-2, with TRBD1 matching 9 bases. Trimming cost V 3 bases and J 2 bases; bases outside gene matches: 10. The CDR3 runs 17 residues. CDR1 is LNHDA and CDR2 is SQIVND in the germline V gene (reference sequence). The CDR3 coding sequence is TGTGCCAGTAGTATTAGGGGTGGGACAGGGAACAACTATGGCTACACCTTC. Translating gives CASSIRGGTGNNYGYTF.

The CDR3 region is CASSPTNGNQPQHF. CDR3 nucleotide sequence: TGTGCCAGCAGCCCGACAAACGGAAATCAGCCCCAGCATTTT. The chain employs TRBV7-9 and TRBJ1-5; no firm D call. The CDR3 has 14 amino acids. Germline CDR1 SEHNR, CDR2 FQNEAQ (reference sequence). The germline V and J ends were trimmed by 5 bases and 4 bases, with 12 bases remaining between them.

This chain uses TRBV28 with TRBJ1-5; D is ambiguous. CDR3 length: 13 residues. Trimming took 9 bases from V and 5 from J, leaving 14 bases between them. Germline values: CDR1 MDHEN, CDR2 SYDVKM. This CDR3 is CASGWREHQPQHF. In DNA form, the CDR3 reads TGTGCCAGTGGATGGAGAGAACATCAGCCCCAGCATTTT.

V is TRBV5-1 and J is TRBJ2-2; D not resolved. Germline V gene data show CDR1 as SGHRS and CDR2 as YFSETQ. The CDR3 covers 12 residues. Trimming pared 7 bases from V and 5 bases from J, leaving 9 bases between. The CDR3 protein is CASRRATGELFF. The CDR3 DNA reads TGCGCCAGCCGCCGCGCTACCGGGGAGCTGTTTTTT.

This rearrangement joins TRBV5-1 to TRBJ1-4, with D possibly TRBD1 on 6 matching bases. Trimming took off 4 bases at V and 6 bases at J, with 10 bases between the two ends. The CDR3 is 13 amino acids. Germline loops: CDR1 SGHRS, CDR2 YFSETQ. CDR3 nucleotide sequence: TGCGCCAGCAGCCCACAGGGTGATGAAAAACTGTTTTTT. Translated, it gives CASSPQGDEKLFF. The variable domain in full, with the rest retrieved from reference TRBV5-1 and TRBJ1-4, is KAGVTQTPRYLIKTRGQQVTLSCSPISGHRSVSWYQQTPGQGLQFLFEYFSETQRNKGNFPGRFSGRQFSNSRSEMNVSTLELGDSALYLCASSPQGDEKLFFGSGTQLSVL.

This clone was counted once. This chain uses TRBV28 with TRBJ1-5; 10 bases fit TRBD1. CDR1 MDHEN and CDR2 SYDVKM come from the germline V gene. V trimming: 6 bases; J trimming: 4 bases; junction bases outside the gene matches: 6. The CDR3 is 15 amino acids. The CDR3 sequence is CASRPRQGANQPQHF. CDR3 bases: TGTGCCAGCAGACCCCGACAGGGGGCAAATCAGCCCCAGCATTTT.

The chain has TRBV6-5 and TRBJ1-1; 9 bases fit TRBD1. The CDR3 is 12 amino acids. Germline values: CDR1 MNHEY, CDR2 SVGAGI. J lost 10 bases, V lost 8 bases, and 8 bases had no gene match. Written as DNA, the CDR3 is TGTGCCAGCGTTCTACAGGGGGCTGTAGCTTTCTTT. Protein product: CASVLQGAVAFF.

The chain uses TRBV19 and TRBJ1-2; D unclear. Looked up from germline, CDR1 is LNHDA and CDR2 is SQIVND (reference sequence). The CDR3 totals 12 residues. The V end was cut by 1 base, the J end by 9 bases, with 9 bases between. The CDR3 DNA is TGTGCCAGTAGTATAGGGCCGAGGAGCTACACCTTC. Translating it yields CASSIGPRSYTF.

V and J are TRBV6-2 or TRBV6-3 and TRBJ1-1; TRBD1 might be the D (6 bases). V dropped 0 bases and J dropped 5 bases, with 10 bases sitting between them. The length of the CDR3 is 14 residues. Per germline, CDR1 MNHEY and CDR2 SVGEGT. Here the CDR3 DNA reads TGTGCCAGCAGTTACTCGCTGGGGGCTACTGAAGCTTTCTTT. As protein: CASSYSLGATEAFF.

This clone was observed a single time. This rearrangement joins TRBV27 to TRBJ2-5, with 8 bases lining up with TRBD2. The CDR3 totals 15 residues. Germline V gene data show CDR1 as MNHEY and CDR2 as SMNVEV (reference sequence). With V trimmed by 0 bases and J by 4 bases, 4 bases remained unmatched. The CDR3, as DNA: TGTGCCAGCAGTTTATCTTGGACTAGCACAGAGACCCAGTACTTC. Translating it yields CASSLSWTSTETQYF.

The chain's CDR3 is CASSWDRALNEQYF. In DNA, the CDR3 is TGTGCCAGCAGCTGGGACAGGGCCTTAAACGAGCAGTACTTC. This rearrangement joins TRBV5-4 to TRBJ2-7, with 9 bases fitting TRBD1. In germline, CDR1 is SGHNT, CDR2 YYREEE (reference sequence). The CDR3 length is 14 residues. J gave up 5 bases and V 3 bases, and 6 bases lay outside the gene matches.

The rearrangement joins TRBV5-1 to TRBJ2-5; 12 nucleotides align to TRBD1. The CDR3 loop spans 16 amino acids. CDR1 and CDR2 (germline): SGHRS, YFSETQ. V shed 4 bases and J 5 bases; nucleotides not matched to a gene: 9. CDR3 protein: CASSRGDRGRLETQYF. CDR3 in DNA: TGCGCCAGCAGCCGGGGGGACAGGGGGCGATTGGAGACCCAGTACTTC.

The chain combines TRBV11-3 with TRBJ2-5, with 12 bases aligning to TRBD1. The CDR3 spans 17 residues. Trimming at V came to 1 base and at J to 5 bases, leaving 8 bases not matched to a gene. CDR1 is SGHNT and CDR2 is YENEEA in the germline V gene. The CDR3 region has the DNA TGTGCCAGCAGCTTAGGTGCGGGACAGGGGGCTCTTGAGACCCAGTACTTC. Translation: CASSLGAGQGALETQYF.